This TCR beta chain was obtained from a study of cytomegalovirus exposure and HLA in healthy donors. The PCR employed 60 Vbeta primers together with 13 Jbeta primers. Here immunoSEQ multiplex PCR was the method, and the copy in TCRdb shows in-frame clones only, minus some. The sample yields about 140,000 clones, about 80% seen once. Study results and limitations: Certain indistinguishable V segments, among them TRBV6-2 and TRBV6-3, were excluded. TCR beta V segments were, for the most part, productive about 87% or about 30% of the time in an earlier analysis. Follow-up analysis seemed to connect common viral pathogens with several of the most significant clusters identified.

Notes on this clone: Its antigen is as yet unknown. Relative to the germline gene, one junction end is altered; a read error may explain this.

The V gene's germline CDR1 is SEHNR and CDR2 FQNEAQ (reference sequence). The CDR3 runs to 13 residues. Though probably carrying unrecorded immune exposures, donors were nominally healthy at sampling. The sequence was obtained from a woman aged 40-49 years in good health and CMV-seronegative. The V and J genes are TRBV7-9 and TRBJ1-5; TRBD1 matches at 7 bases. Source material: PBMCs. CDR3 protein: CSSSRDRNQPQHF. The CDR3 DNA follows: TGTTCCAGCTCCCGGGACAGAAATCAGCCCCAGCATTTT. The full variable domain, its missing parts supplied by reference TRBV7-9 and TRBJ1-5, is DTGVSQNPRHKITKRGQNVTFRCDPISEHNRLYWYRQTLGQGPEFLTYFQNEAQLEKSRLLSDRFSAERPKGSFSTLEIQRTEQGDSAMYLCSSSRDRNQPQHFGDGTRLSIL.